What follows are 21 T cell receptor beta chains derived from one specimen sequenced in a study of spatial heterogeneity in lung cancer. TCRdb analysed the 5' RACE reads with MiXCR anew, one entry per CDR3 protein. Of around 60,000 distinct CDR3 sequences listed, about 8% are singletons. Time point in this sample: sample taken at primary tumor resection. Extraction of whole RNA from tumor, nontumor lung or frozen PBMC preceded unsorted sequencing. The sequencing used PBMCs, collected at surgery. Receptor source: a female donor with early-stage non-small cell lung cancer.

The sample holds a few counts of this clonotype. The CDR3 is CASSYPQGGTEAFF. The CDR3 DNA follows: TGTGCCAGCAGTTACCCTCAGGGAGGCACTGAAGCTTTCTTT. The gene calls are TRBV6-5 and TRBJ1-1; possibly TRBD1 for D (5 bases). There are 14 residues in the CDR3. Deletions cut 2 bases from V and 4 bases from J, with 11 bases between. Germline-derived CDR1 and CDR2 are MNHEY and SVGAGI.

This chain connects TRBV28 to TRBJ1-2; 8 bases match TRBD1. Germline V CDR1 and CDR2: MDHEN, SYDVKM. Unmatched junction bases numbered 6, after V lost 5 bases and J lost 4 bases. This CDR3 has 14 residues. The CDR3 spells CASSVPGQVYGYTF. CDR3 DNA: TGTGCCAGCAGTGTTCCGGGACAGGTCTATGGCTACACCTTC.

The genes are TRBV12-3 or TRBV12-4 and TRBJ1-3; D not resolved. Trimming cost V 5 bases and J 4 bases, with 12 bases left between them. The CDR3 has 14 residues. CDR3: CASSVTSGGNTIYF. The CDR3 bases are TGTGCCAGCAGTGTGACAAGCGGAGGAAACACCATATATTTT.

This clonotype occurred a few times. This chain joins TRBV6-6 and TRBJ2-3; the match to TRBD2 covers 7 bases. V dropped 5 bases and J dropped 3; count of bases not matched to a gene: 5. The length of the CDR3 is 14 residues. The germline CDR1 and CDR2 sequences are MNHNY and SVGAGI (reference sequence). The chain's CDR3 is CASSDTGGTDTQYF. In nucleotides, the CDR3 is TGTGCCAGCAGTGATACCGGGGGGACAGATACGCAGTATTTT.

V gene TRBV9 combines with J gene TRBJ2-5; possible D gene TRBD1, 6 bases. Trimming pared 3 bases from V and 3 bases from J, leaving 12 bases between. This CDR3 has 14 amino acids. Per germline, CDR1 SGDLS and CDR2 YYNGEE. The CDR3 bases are TGTGCCAGCAGCGGCAGGGGTGGGGAAGAGACCCAGTACTTC. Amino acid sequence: CASSGRGGEETQYF.

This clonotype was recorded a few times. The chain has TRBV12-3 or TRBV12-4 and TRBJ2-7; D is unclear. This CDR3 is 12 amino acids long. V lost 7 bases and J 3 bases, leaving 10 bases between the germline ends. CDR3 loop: CASTYGDYEQYF. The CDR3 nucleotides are TGTGCCAGCACCTACGGAGACTACGAGCAGTACTTC.

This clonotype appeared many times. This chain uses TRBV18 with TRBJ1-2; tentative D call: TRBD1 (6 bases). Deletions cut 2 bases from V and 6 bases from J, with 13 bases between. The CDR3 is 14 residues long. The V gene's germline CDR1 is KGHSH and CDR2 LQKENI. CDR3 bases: TGTGCCAGCTCACCAACGGGGGGGCAGAATGGCTACACCTTC. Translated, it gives CASSPTGGQNGYTF. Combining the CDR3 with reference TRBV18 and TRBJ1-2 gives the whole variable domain NAGVMQNPRHLVRRRGQEARLRCSPMKGHSHVYWYRQLPEEGLKFMVYLQKENIIDESGMPKERFSAEFPKEGPSILRIQQVVRGDSAAYFCASSPTGGQNGYTFGSGTRLTVV.

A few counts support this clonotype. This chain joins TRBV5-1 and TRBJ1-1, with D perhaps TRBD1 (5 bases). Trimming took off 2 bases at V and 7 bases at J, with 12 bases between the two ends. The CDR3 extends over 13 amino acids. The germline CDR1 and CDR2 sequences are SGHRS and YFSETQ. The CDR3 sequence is CASSLSGSREAFF. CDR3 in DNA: TGCGCCAGCAGCTTATCAGGGAGCCGTGAAGCTTTCTTT.

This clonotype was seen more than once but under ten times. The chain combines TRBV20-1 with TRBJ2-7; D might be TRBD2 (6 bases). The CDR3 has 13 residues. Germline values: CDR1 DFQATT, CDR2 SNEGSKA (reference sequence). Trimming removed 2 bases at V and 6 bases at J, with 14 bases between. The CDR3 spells CSARTEKEGEQYF. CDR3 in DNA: TGCAGTGCTAGAACTGAGAAGGAGGGCGAGCAGTACTTC.

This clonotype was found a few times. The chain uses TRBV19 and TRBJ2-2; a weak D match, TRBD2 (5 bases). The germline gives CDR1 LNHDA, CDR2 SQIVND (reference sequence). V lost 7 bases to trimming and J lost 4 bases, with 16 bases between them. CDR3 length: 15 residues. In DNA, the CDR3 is TGTGCCAGTAACTGGGAAGGGAGAGGCACCGGGGAGCTGTTTTTT. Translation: CASNWEGRGTGELFF.

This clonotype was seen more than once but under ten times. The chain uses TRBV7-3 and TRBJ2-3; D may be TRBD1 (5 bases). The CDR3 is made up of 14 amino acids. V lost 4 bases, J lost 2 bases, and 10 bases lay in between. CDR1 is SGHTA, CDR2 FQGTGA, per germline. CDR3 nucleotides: TGTGCCAGCAGCTCCACAGGTCCCACAGATACGCAGTATTTT. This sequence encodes CASSSTGPTDTQYF.

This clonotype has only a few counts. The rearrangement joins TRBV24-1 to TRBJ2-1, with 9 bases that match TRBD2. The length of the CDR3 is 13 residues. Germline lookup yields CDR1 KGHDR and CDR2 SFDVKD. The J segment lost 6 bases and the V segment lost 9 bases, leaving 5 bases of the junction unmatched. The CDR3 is CATGLASRNEQFF. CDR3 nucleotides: TGTGCCACCGGACTAGCGAGTCGCAATGAGCAGTTCTTC.

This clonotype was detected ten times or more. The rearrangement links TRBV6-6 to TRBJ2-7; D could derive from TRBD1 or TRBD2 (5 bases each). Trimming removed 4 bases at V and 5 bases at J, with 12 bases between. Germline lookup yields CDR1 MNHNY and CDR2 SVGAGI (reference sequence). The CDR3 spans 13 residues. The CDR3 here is CASSLEGSHEQYV. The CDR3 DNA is TGTGCCAGCAGTTTAGAGGGGTCCCACGAGCAGTACGTC.

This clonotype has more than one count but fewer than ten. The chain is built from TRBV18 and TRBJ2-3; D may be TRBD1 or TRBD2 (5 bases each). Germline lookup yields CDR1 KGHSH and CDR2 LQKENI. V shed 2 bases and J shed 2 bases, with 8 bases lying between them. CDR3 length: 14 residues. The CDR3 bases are TGTGCCAGCTCACCAGTGGGGGACACAGATACGCAGTATTTT. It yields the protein CASSPVGDTDTQYF.

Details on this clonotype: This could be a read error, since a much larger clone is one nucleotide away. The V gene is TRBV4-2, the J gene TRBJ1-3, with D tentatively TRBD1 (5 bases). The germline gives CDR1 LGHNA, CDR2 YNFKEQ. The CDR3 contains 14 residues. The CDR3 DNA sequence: TGTGCCAGCTGCCAATTGCAGGGAGGAAACACCATATATTTT. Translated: CASCQLQGGNTIYF.

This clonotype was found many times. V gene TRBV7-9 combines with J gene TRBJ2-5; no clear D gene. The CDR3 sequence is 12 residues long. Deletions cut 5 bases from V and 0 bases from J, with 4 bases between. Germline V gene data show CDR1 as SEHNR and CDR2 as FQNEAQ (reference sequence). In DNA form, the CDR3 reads TGTGCCAGCAGCCAGTACCAAGAGACCCAGTACTTC. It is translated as CASSQYQETQYF.

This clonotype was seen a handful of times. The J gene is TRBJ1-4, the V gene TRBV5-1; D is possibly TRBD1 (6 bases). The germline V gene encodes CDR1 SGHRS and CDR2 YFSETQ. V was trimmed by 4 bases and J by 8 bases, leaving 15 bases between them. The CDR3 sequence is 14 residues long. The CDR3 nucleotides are TGCGCCAGCAGCCCCGACAGGTCTTCGGAAAAACTGTTTTTT. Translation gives CASSPDRSSEKLFF.

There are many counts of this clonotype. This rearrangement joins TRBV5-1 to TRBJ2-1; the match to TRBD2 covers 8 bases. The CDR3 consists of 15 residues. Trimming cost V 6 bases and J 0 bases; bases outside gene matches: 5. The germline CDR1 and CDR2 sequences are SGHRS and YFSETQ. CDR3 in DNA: TGCGCCAGCAAAACTAGCGGTAGCTCCTACAATGAGCAGTTCTTC. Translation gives CASKTSGSSYNEQFF. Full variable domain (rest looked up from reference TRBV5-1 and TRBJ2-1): KAGVTQTPRYLIKTRGQQVTLSCSPISGHRSVSWYQQTPGQGLQFLFEYFSETQRNKGNFPGRFSGRQFSNSRSEMNVSTLELGDSALYLCASKTSGSSYNEQFFGPGTRLTVL.

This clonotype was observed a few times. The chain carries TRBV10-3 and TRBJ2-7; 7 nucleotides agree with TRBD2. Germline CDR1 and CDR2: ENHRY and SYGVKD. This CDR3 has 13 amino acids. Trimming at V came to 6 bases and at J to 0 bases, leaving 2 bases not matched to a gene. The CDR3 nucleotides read TGTGCCATCAGGGCTAGCGGCTCCTACGAGCAGTACTTC. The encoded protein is CAIRASGSYEQYF.

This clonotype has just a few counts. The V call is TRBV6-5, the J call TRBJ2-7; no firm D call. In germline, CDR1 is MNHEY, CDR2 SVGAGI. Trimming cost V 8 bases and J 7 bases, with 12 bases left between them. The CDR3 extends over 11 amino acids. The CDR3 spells CASGPASEQYF. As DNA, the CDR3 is TGTGCCAGCGGACCCGCGAGTGAGCAGTACTTC.

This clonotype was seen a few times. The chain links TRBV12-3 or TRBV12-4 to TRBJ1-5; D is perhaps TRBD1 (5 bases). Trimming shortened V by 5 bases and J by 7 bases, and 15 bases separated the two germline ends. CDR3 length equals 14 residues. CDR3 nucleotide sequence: TGTGCCAGCAGTCCCGGTGGGGGGAACCAGCCCCAGCATTTT. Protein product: CASSPGGGNQPQHF.